Below are 10 T cell receptor beta chains sequenced from a single sample in a study of blood T cell repertoires in COVID-19. Profiled with immunoSEQ multiplex PCR; TCRdb holds only in-frame clones, not every one. Of about 7,500 clones detected, around 67% appear once; the ten largest clones hold roughly 15%. Sample: peripheral blood. Source of these receptors: a human donor in a cohort sampled during active COVID-19.

V is TRBV4-1 and J is TRBJ1-1; 7 positions agree with TRBD1. V was clipped by 4 bases and J by 1 base; unmatched bases: 3. Per the germline V gene, CDR1 is MGHRA and CDR2 is YSYEKL. The CDR3 extends over 14 amino acids. CDR3 region: CASSLGQENTEAFF. As DNA, the CDR3 is TGCGCCAGCAGCCTAGGACAGGAGAACACTGAAGCTTTCTTT.

The chain carries TRBV9 and TRBJ1-1; the D gene is possibly TRBD1 (5 bases). Trimming left V 0 bases short and J 5 bases short, with 8 bases between. Germline V CDR1 and CDR2: SGDLS, YYNGEE. This CDR3 spans 13 amino acids. CDR3 coding DNA: TGTGCCAGCAGCGTAGGGGGCAGGACTGAAGCTTTCTTT. Translation gives CASSVGGRTEAFF.

The V and J genes are TRBV9 and TRBJ1-1; 7 bases line up with TRBD1. This CDR3 spans 14 amino acids. CDR1 and CDR2 from the germline V gene are SGDLS and YYNGEE. The ends lost 6 bases at V and 1 base at J; junction bases unmatched: 6. The CDR3 bases are TGTGCCAGCACACCACAGGGGTGGAACACTGAAGCTTTCTTT. It is translated as CASTPQGWNTEAFF.

The V call is TRBV6-2 or TRBV6-3, the J call TRBJ2-7; the D gene is possibly TRBD2 (6 bases). This CDR3 comprises 13 residues. Looked up from germline, CDR1 is MNHEY and CDR2 is SVGEGT. V gave up 2 bases and J gave up 6 bases, with 11 bases separating them. CDR3 sequence (DNA): TGTGCCAGCAGTTACGGGGCGGGACGCGAGCAGTACTTC. Encoded protein: CASSYGAGREQYF.

This chain connects TRBV3-1 (or the pseudogene TRBV3-2) to TRBJ2-2; tentative D call: TRBD2 (6 bases). With 0 bases removed from V and 4 bases from J, the gap between germline ends came to 15 bases. This CDR3 region has 17 residues. From germline, CDR1 is LGHDT and CDR2 YNNKEL (reference sequence). The chain's CDR3 is CASSQDRGKGGTGELFF. As DNA, the CDR3 is TGTGCCAGCAGCCAAGACCGCGGGAAGGGCGGCACCGGGGAGCTGTTTTTT.

V and J are TRBV9 and TRBJ2-7; TRBD1 agrees at 7 bases. The germline V gene has CDR1 SGDLS and CDR2 YYNGEE. CDR3 length: 14 residues. V dropped 2 bases and J dropped 0; count of bases not matched to a gene: 2. This CDR3 reads CASSVGQNSYEQYF. CDR3 in DNA: TGTGCCAGCAGCGTGGGACAGAACTCCTACGAGCAGTACTTC. Together with reference TRBV9 and TRBJ2-7, the CDR3 gives the full variable domain: DSGVTQTPKHLITATGQRVTLRCSPRSGDLSVYWYQQSLDQGLQFLIQYYNGEERAKGNILERFSAQQFPDLHSELNLSSLELGDSALYFCASSVGQNSYEQYFGPGTRLTVT.

The chain links TRBV6-2 or TRBV6-3 to TRBJ2-3; TRBD2 aligns across 12 bases. The ends lost 5 bases at V and 4 bases at J; junction bases unmatched: 4. The CDR3 has 15 amino acids. The germline gives CDR1 MNHEY, CDR2 SVGEGT. The DNA of the CDR3 is TGTGCCAGCAGTCTTCGACTAGCGGGAGCAGATACGCAGTATTTT. It encodes CASSLRLAGADTQYF.

J is TRBJ2-7 and V is TRBV4-2; 7 positions match TRBD1. CDR3 length: 15 amino acids. Germline assignment: CDR1 LGHNA and CDR2 YNFKEQ. Losses at the gene ends were 3 bases for V and 5 bases for J; bases not matched to a gene: 10. CDR3 region: CASSQLGGLGDEQYF. As DNA, the CDR3 is TGTGCCAGCAGCCAGCTAGGGGGCTTAGGCGACGAGCAGTACTTC.

The chain uses TRBV19 and TRBJ2-7; TRBD1 agrees at 7 bases. Looked up from germline, CDR1 is LNHDA and CDR2 is SQIVND (reference sequence). The CDR3 runs to 15 residues. With 1 base clipped from V and 2 bases from J, the junction kept 5 bases outside the gene matches. The chain's CDR3 is CASSIGGTVTYEQYF. The CDR3 coding sequence is TGTGCCAGTAGTATAGGTGGGACAGTCACCTACGAGCAGTACTTC.

The chain links TRBV18 to TRBJ2-4; 9 positions agree with TRBD1. CDR3 length: 17 amino acids. From germline, CDR1 is KGHSH and CDR2 LQKENI. V shed 1 base and J 9 bases; nucleotides not matched to a gene: 13. CDR3 nucleotides: TGTGCCAGCTCACCACGGGACAGGGTATCCCCAAAAGGCATTCAGTACTTC. Its protein is CASSPRDRVSPKGIQYF.